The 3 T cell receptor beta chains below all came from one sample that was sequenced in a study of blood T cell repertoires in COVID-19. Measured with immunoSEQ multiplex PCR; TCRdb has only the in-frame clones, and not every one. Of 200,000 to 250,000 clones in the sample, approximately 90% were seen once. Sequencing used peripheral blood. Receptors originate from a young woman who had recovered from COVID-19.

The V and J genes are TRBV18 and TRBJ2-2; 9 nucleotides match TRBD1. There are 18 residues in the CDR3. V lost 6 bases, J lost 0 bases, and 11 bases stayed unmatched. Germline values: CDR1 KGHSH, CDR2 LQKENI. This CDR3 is CASSRDRAPASNTGELFF. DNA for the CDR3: TGTGCCAGCTCCCGGGACAGGGCCCCGGCCTCGAACACCGGGGAGCTGTTTTTT.

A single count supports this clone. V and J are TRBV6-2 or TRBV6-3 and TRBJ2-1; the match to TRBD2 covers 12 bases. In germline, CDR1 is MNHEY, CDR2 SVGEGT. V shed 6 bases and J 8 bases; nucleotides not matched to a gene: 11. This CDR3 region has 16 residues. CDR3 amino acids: CASSSPRTSGNYEQFF. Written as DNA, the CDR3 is TGTGCCAGCAGCTCTCCAAGGACTAGCGGGAACTATGAGCAGTTCTTC.

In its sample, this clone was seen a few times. As DNA, the CDR3 is TGCGCCAGCAGCCAGAGCAGGGATAGCAATCAGCCCCAGCATTTT. Its protein is CASSQSRDSNQPQHF. This chain links TRBV4-1 with TRBJ1-5, with a tentative D call TRBD1 (5 bases). From germline, CDR1 is MGHRA and CDR2 YSYEKL. V lost 3 bases, J lost 0 bases, and 9 bases lay in between. The CDR3 is 15 amino acids.